The sample holds many counts of the clone carrying this TCR beta chain. What it binds is unknown. CDR1 and CDR2 from the germline V gene are MNHEY and SVGAGI. V dropped 6 bases and J dropped 9; count of bases not matched to a gene: 6. CDR3 length: 14 amino acids. This specimen belongs to a study of early T cells in non-severe SARS-CoV-2 infection. At the level of the study: The authors sequenced bulk RNA from unsorted whole blood, leaving chains unpaired.

Tagging with unique molecular identifiers was applied to individual cDNA molecules. TCRdb passed the 5' RACE reads through MiXCR, listing each CDR3 protein once. The repertoire holds around 76,000 distinct CDR3 sequences, with 12% as singletons. The study, taken as a whole, reports: A preference for anti-spike CD8 responses marked VDJdb matching, which missed private and CD4 specificities.

This sequence was found in an adult who was a healthcare worker with PCR-confirmed SARS-CoV-2 infection or an uninfected control (not recorded which). This sequence joins TRBV6-5 and TRBJ1-6; 9 bases match TRBD1. Sequenced sample: whole blood. CDR3 nucleotides: TGTGCCAGCAGCCCGCGGGACAGGGTTTCACCCCTCCACTTT. This translates into CASSPRDRVSPLHF.